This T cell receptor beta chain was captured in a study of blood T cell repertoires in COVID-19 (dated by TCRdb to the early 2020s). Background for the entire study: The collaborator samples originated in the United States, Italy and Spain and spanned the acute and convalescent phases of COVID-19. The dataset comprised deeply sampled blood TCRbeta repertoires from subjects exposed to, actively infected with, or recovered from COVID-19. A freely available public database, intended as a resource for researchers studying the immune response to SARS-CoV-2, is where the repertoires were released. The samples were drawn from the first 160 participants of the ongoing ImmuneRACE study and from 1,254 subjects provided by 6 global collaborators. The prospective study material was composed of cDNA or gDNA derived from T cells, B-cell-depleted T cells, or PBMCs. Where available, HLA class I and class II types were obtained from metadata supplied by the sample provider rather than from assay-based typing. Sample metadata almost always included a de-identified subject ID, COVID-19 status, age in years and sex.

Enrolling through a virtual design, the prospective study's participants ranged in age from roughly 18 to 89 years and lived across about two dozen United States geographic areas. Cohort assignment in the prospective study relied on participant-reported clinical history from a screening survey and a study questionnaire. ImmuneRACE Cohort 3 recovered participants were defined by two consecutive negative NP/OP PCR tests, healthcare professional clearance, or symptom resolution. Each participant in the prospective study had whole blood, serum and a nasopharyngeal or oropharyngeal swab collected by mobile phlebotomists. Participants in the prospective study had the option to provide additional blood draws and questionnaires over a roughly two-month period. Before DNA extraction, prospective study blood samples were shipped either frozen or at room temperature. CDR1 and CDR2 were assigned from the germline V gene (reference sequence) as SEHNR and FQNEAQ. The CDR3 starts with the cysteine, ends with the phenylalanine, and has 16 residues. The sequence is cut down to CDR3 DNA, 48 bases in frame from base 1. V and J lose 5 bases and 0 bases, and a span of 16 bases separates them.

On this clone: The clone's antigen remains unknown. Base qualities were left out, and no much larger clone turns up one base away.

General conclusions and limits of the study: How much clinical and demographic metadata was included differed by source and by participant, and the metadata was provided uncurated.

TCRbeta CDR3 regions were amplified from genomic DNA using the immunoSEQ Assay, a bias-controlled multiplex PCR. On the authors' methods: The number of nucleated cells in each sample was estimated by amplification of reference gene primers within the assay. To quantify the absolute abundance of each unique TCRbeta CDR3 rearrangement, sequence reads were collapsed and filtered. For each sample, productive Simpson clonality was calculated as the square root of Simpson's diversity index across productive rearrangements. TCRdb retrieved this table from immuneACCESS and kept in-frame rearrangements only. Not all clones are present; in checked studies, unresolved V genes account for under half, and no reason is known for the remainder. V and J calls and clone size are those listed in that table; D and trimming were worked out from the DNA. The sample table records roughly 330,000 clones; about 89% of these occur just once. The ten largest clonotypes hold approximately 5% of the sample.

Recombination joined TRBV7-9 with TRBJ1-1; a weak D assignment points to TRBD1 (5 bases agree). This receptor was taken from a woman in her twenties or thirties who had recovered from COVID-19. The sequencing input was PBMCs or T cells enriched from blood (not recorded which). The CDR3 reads CASSPRAGEMNTEAFF. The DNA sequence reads TGTGCCAGCAGCCCCCGGGCGGGGGAGATGAACACTGAAGCTTTCTTT.